This TCR beta chain was identified during a study of blood T cell repertoires in COVID-19. This table comes from immunoSEQ multiplex PCR, and its TCRdb copy is limited to in-frame clones, with some not included. The data hold roughly 60,000 clones, with roughly 90% observed a single time. The ends were cut back, 4 bases at V and 5 bases at J, with 13 bases in the middle. The length of the CDR3 is 15 residues. Per germline, CDR1 SGHNT and CDR2 YYREEE (reference sequence). The sample taken for sequencing was peripheral blood. The clonotype originates from a man aged 45 to 65 with active COVID-19. This rearrangement joins TRBV5-4 to TRBJ1-6; D might be TRBD1 (6 bases). CDR3 coding DNA: TGTGCCAGCAGCCCGGAGGGGGGGAATAATTCACCCCTCCACTTT. Its translation: CASSPEGGNNSPLHF.